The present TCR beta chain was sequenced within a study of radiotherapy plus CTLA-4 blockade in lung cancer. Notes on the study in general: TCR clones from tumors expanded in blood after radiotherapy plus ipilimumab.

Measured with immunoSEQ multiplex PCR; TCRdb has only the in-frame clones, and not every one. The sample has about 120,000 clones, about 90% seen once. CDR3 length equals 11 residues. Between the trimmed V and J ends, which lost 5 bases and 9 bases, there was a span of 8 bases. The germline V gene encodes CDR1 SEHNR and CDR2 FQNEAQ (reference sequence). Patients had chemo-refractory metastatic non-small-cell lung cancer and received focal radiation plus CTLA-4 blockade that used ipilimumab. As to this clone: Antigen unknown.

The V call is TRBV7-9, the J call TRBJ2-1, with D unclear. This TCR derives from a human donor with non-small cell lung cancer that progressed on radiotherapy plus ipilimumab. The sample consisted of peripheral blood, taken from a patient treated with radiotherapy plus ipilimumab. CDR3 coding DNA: TGTGCCAGCAGCGTTAGTGGTGAGCAGTTCTTC. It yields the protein CASSVSGEQFF.